Described below is a single T cell receptor beta chain sequence and its context. This clone's antigen is unknown. No per-base quality is available; no much larger clone lies one base away. In the prospective study, participants were about 18 to 90 years old, resided in fewer than 25 geographic areas of the United States, and were enrolled through a virtual design. Cohort assignment in the prospective study relied on participant-reported clinical history from a screening survey and a study questionnaire. Each participant in the prospective study had whole blood, serum and a nasopharyngeal or oropharyngeal swab collected by mobile phlebotomists. Additional blood draws and questionnaires over a roughly two-month period could optionally be provided by prospective study participants. Before DNA extraction, prospective study blood samples were shipped either frozen or at room temperature. The sample belongs to a study of blood T cell repertoires in COVID-19 (dated by TCRdb to 2019 to 2021). Broadly, across the study: Collaborator samples came from the United States, Italy and Spain and covered acute and convalescent phases of COVID-19. The material from the prospective study consisted of cDNA or gDNA derived from T cells, B-cell-depleted T cells, or PBMCs. The dataset comprised deeply sampled blood TCRbeta repertoires from subjects exposed to, actively infected with, or recovered from COVID-19. The repertoires were released in a freely available public database meant as a resource for research on the immune response to SARS-CoV-2. The samples were drawn from the first 160 participants of the ongoing ImmuneRACE study and from over 950 subjects provided by 6 global collaborators. The sample metadata nearly always contained a de-identified subject ID, COVID-19 status, age in years and sex. Where available, HLA class I and class II types were obtained from metadata supplied by the sample provider rather than from assay-based typing.

The immunoSEQ Assay, a bias-controlled multiplex PCR, was used to amplify TCRbeta CDR3 regions from genomic DNA. In the authors' own workflow: The number of nucleated cells in each sample was estimated by amplification of reference gene primers within the assay. To quantify the absolute abundance of each unique TCRbeta CDR3 rearrangement, sequence reads were collapsed and filtered. For each sample, productive Simpson clonality was calculated as the square root of Simpson's diversity index over productive rearrangements. This is the immuneACCESS table as TCRdb keeps it, with only in-frame sequences that have V and J called. A part of the clones is gone; compared with another copy, unresolved V genes explain less than half, and the rest is unexplained. V and J calls and clone size are those listed in that table; D and trimming were worked out from the DNA. This sample gives about 200,000 clones in total; 70% to 90% of them show up just once. Around 4% of the sample lies in the top ten.

Study-wide conclusions, independent of this receptor: How much clinical and demographic metadata was included differed by source and by participant, and the metadata was provided uncurated.

The CDR3 contains 14 residues, cysteine and phenylalanine counted. Only CDR3 DNA is held: 42 bases, read in frame from base 1. The germline V and J ends show losses of 5 bases and 5 bases respectively, and no gene match explains 7 bases of the junction. In the germline V gene, CDR1 corresponds to SGHTA and CDR2 to FQGNSA. This sequence was found in a middle-aged woman with acute COVID-19. Rearrangement joined TRBV7-2 to TRBJ1-1, with TRBD1 matching 8 junction bases. Sequencing was performed on PBMCs or T cells enriched from blood (not recorded which). The CDR3 has the sequence CASSQDRVGTEAFF. The sequence in DNA is TGTGCCAGCAGCCAGGACAGGGTCGGGACTGAAGCTTTCTTT.